Detailed here is one T cell receptor (beta chain). Its specific antigen is unknown. No much larger clone exists at a distance of one base, and base qualities are not known. This entry belongs to a study of T cell responses to AZD1222 COVID-19 vaccine (dated by TCRdb to the early 2020s). Context from the whole study: AZD1222 recipients with second doses at about 4 weeks or about 12 weeks were pooled, because spike-specific TCR depth and breadth did not differ between schedules. TCR sequencing covered more than 230 trial participants: about 210 given two doses of AZD1222 and approximately 26 given two doses of MenACWY control vaccine. Trial participants were enrolled by age into 18-55, 56-69 and 70-plus year subgroups, with roughly 160, 29 and 62 TCR-sequenced participants respectively. Overall results and qualifications from the work: Reportedly, close to half of the unique spike-specific TCRs recognized epitopes lying outside the regions that are mutated in the B.1.351 and B.1.1.7 variants. Conclusions about previously exposed vaccinees are limited because only a handful of AZD1222 recipients were SARS-CoV-2 seropositive at baseline. Participants were mostly white British and included more females than males, and it was suggested by the authors that clonal diversity may have been underestimated. The 56-69-year group was small, and its depth increase did not reach significance, likely because of low power. After two AZD1222 doses, spike-specific TCR breadth and depth were significantly higher than at day 0 and than in MenACWY recipients. Because no day 14 peak-response samples were available, the repertoires could be characterized only after the peak T cell response. CD4 TCRs associated with the vaccine covered the entire spike protein, and the dominant responses were in regions 160-218 and 743-854.

Explained via the paper, the time point label denotes: baseline before first vaccination. Samples from vaccinated people were obtained from the UK trials COV001 and COV002, which included a single-blind randomized controlled phase 2/3 trial of AZD1222 (ChAdOx1 nCoV-19) in healthy adults. Trial participant PBMC samples were collected at day 0 and day 28 after the second dose for TCRbeta chain sequencing. According to the germline V gene (reference sequence), CDR1 reads LNHDA and CDR2 reads SQIVND. V loses 2 bases of germline sequence and J loses 2 bases, and the interval between the two ends is 12 bases. The CDR3 has 15 amino acids, counting the end cysteine and phenylalanine. Only the CDR3 portion is preserved as DNA: 45 bases, with reading frame beginning at the first base. The CDR3 regions of human TCRbeta chains were analyzed by immunosequencing. The authors' analysis ran thus. TCRs in the repertoires were compared against a reference library of SARS-CoV-2-specific TCRs that had been generated with the MIRA antigen-specificity platform. Breadth was defined as the fraction of unique TCRs that were SARS-CoV-2-associated. Depth was defined as the fraction of total T cells that were SARS-CoV-2-associated. Each spike-specific TCR was assigned to its reactive spike region and to a CD4 or CD8 class using the MIRA data. Log10-transformed breadth and depth values were compared by one-way ANOVA with Sidak's multiple comparisons tests. TCRdb obtained this table from immuneACCESS and retained in-frame rearrangements with V and J assigned. These tables miss some clones; where compared with another copy, unresolved V genes account for less than half of the shortfall, and the remainder is unexplained. V and J calls and clone size follow that table, whereas D and trimming were derived from the DNA. This sample has some 94,000 clones in its table, and around nine tenths of those were observed once. Of the sample, more than 9.5% is held by the ten largest clones.

This specimen consisted of peripheral blood, obtained on day 0 of AZD1222 vaccination. The rearranged segments are TRBV19 and TRBJ1-1; 5 matching bases give a weak D call of TRBD1. The clonotype originates from an adult in good health. The CDR3 reads as follows: CASSIFAGTNTEAFF. The DNA sequence is given as TGTGCCAGTAGTATATTTGCAGGGACTAACACTGAAGCTTTCTTT.